In its sample, the clone carrying this TCR beta chain was seen many times. The data stem from a study of Graves' ophthalmopathy and Graves' hyperthyroidism. The authors amplified TCR beta CDR3 regions from RNA transcripts. First-round RT-PCR employed HTBI primers, with a second-round multiplex PCR after it. TCRdb analysed the multiplex PCR reads with MiXCR anew, one entry per CDR3 protein. The table shows some 350,000 distinct CDR3 sequences, with approximately 18% occurring only once. The CDR3 spans 14 residues. V lost 2 bases, J lost 4 bases, and 11 bases lay in between. Germline-derived CDR1 and CDR2 are MDHEN and SYDVKM. From fresh peripheral blood, over 9 ml in volume, the PBMCs were obtained.

Sequencing used peripheral blood. This sequence originates from an adult woman with stable Graves' hyperthyroidism. V is TRBV28 and J is TRBJ1-2, with a tentative D call TRBD1 (5 bases). The CDR3 nucleotides read TGTGCCAGCAGTTTAGACAGACTAACCTATGGCTACACCTTC. Protein: CASSLDRLTYGYTF.